This T cell receptor beta chain is from a study of blood T cell repertoires in COVID-19. Produced via immunoSEQ multiplex PCR; TCRdb's table is partial and in-frame only. The sample carries 86,000 or so clones, 90% to 95% recorded once. Germline trimming cut 5 bases from V and 6 bases from J; bases unmatched to any gene: 6. The germline gives CDR1 SNHLY, CDR2 FYNNEI. The CDR3 is 14 residues long. Source material: peripheral blood. This chain uses TRBV2 with TRBJ2-2; 7 positions agree with TRBD2. The sequence was collected from a human donor with active COVID-19. The donor label of this sample is uncertain. CDR3 DNA: TGTGCCAGCAGTTTCAATGCGGGGGCCGGGGAGCTGTTTTTT. Amino acid sequence: CASSFNAGAGELFF. Based on the CDR3 plus reference TRBV2 and TRBJ2-2, the full variable domain is EPEVTQTPSHQVTQMGQEVILRCVPISNHLYFYWYRQILGQKVEFLVSFYNNEISEKSEIFDDQFSVERPDGSNFTLKIRSTKLEDSAMYFCASSFNAGAGELFFGEGSRLTVL.